One sample yielded the 32 T cell receptor beta chains listed below, sequenced in a study of glioma-infiltrating T cells. Using RNA template, CDR3s of TCR alpha and beta were amplified with iRepertoire arm-PCR. MiXCR was run by TCRdb on the multiplex PCR reads, yielding one entry per CDR3 protein. Of under 150,000 distinct CDR3 sequences listed, roughly two fifths are singletons. Material for sequencing was glioma tissue, nonneoplastic brain tissue, or PBMCs (not recorded which). The source is a human donor with low-grade glioma or glioblastoma, undergoing nonglioma brain surgery, or in good health (not recorded which).

V usage is TRBV7-9 and J usage is TRBJ1-1; TRBD1 might be the D (5 bases). The CDR3 is made up of 15 amino acids. The germline gives CDR1 SEHNR, CDR2 FQNEAQ (reference sequence). V lost 0 bases to trimming and J lost 8 bases, with 16 bases between them. The CDR3 is CASSLAATGGGEAFF. The CDR3 bases are TGTGCCAGCAGCTTAGCCGCTACAGGAGGTGGGGAAGCTTTCTTT.

There are a few counts of this clonotype. J is TRBJ2-2 and V is TRBV6-1; D remains ambiguous. Germline CDR1 MNHNS, CDR2 SASEGT. The germline V and J ends were trimmed by 5 bases and 6 bases, with 10 bases remaining between them. The CDR3 length is 13 residues. The CDR3 is CASSNGYSGELFF. The CDR3 DNA sequence: TGTGCCAGCAGTAATGGTTATTCCGGGGAGCTGTTTTTT.

The table lists this clonotype with a few counts. This rearrangement joins TRBV28 to TRBJ1-3; D unresolved. The CDR3 loop spans 15 amino acids. Germline lookup yields CDR1 MDHEN and CDR2 SYDVKM. The V end lost 5 bases, the J end lost 4 bases, and 15 bases lay between the germline ends. The CDR3 sequence: CASSLPGGYGNTIYF. DNA of the CDR3: TGTGCCAGCAGTCTGCCGGGAGGTTACGGAAACACCATATATTTT.

The chain has TRBV7-2 and TRBJ2-3, with unresolved D. V lost 6 bases and J lost 6, with 10 bases in between. The CDR3 is 12 residues long. The germline V gene encodes CDR1 SGHTA and CDR2 FQGNSA. The CDR3 nucleotides read TGTGCCAGCAGTCCAGGTTGGGATACGCAGTATTTT. It encodes CASSPGWDTQYF.

A few counts support this clonotype. The chain has TRBV2 and TRBJ2-1; D may be TRBD2 (5 bases). Germline loops: CDR1 SNHLY, CDR2 FYNNEI. Deletions cut 6 bases from V and 2 bases from J, with 14 bases between. This CDR3 has 15 amino acids. The CDR3 sequence is CASSGPSRTYNEQFF. In DNA form, the CDR3 reads TGTGCCAGCAGCGGTCCTAGCCGCACCTACAATGAGCAGTTCTTC.

This clonotype was seen once. This CDR3 is missing its conserved last phenylalanine or tryptophan, likely due to a read error. The chain couples TRBV6-6 to TRBJ2-5; D might be TRBD1 or TRBD2, each matching 5 bases. Germline loops: CDR1 MNHNY, CDR2 SVGAGI (reference sequence). The CDR3 spans 14 residues. CDR3 in DNA: TGTGTCAGCAGTTACTCCGGGACGGGAGAGACCCAGTACTCC. Translated, it gives CVSSYSGTGETQYS.

V gene TRBV5-1 combines with J gene TRBJ2-1, with unresolved D. Germline V gene lookup returns CDR1 SGHRS and CDR2 YFSETQ. The ends were cut back, 6 bases at V and 1 base at J, with 8 bases in the middle. The CDR3 sequence is 13 residues long. The CDR3 DNA reads TGCGCCAGCATGGTTGGGTCCTACAATGAGCAGTTCTTC. It is translated as CASMVGSYNEQFF. The full variable domain, its missing parts supplied by reference TRBV5-1 and TRBJ2-1, is KAGVTQTPRYLIKTRGQQVTLSCSPISGHRSVSWYQQTPGQGLQFLFEYFSETQRNKGNFPGRFSGRQFSNSRSEMNVSTLELGDSALYLCASMVGSYNEQFFGPGTRLTVL.

Judged by abundance, this clonotype is medium-sized. The chain links TRBV28 to TRBJ1-1, with a possible D match to TRBD1 (6 bases). The length of the CDR3 is 12 residues. V was shortened by 5 bases and J by 8 bases, with 12 bases between the two germline ends. Germline CDR1 reads MDHEN; CDR2 reads SYDVKM. CDR3 nucleotide sequence: TGTGCCAGCAGTCAAGGACAGCTCGAAGCTTTCTTT. Translation gives CASSQGQLEAFF.

The rearrangement uses TRBV28 and TRBJ1-1, with D perhaps TRBD1 (5 bases). V was clipped by 5 bases and J by 0 bases, with 13 bases between them. CDR1 and CDR2 (germline): MDHEN, SYDVKM. The CDR3 consists of 15 residues. This CDR3 reads CASSTGVTLNTEAFF. The CDR3 DNA sequence: TGTGCCAGCAGTACGGGGGTAACCCTGAACACTGAAGCTTTCTTT.

The chain is built from TRBV3-1 and TRBJ1-6; D remains ambiguous. With 3 bases removed from V and 6 bases from J, the gap between germline ends came to 9 bases. The germline V gene has CDR1 LGHDT and CDR2 YNNKEL (reference sequence). CDR3 length: 14 amino acids. In DNA form, the CDR3 reads TGTGCCAGCAGCCACCCGGGAGCTAATTCACCCCTCCACTTT. Translating gives CASSHPGANSPLHF.

This sequence joins TRBV19 and TRBJ2-3; tentatively, D is TRBD1 (6 bases). V gave up 5 bases and J gave up 10 bases, with 10 bases separating them. The CDR3 is 11 amino acids. The germline V gene encodes CDR1 LNHDA and CDR2 SQIVND (reference sequence). CDR3 sequence reads: CASSQQGAQYF. The CDR3 DNA sequence: TGTGCCAGTAGTCAACAGGGAGCGCAGTATTTT. The entire variable domain, with the rest obtained from reference TRBV19 and TRBJ2-3, is as follows: DGGITQSPKYLFRKEGQNVTLSCEQNLNHDAMYWYRQDPGQGLRLIYYSQIVNDFQKGDIAEGYSVSREKKESFPLTVTSAQKNPTAFYLCASSQQGAQYFGPGTRLTVL.

This clonotype was detected ten times or more. The chain carries TRBV4-2 and TRBJ2-7, with D unresolved. CDR3 length equals 13 residues. The germline gives CDR1 LGHNA, CDR2 YNFKEQ. Trimming took off 0 bases at V and 4 bases at J, with 7 bases between the two ends. The CDR3 reads CASSQESRYEQYF. The CDR3, as DNA: TGTGCCAGCAGCCAAGAGTCCCGATACGAGCAGTACTTC.

V and J are TRBV5-1 and TRBJ2-5; D perhaps matches TRBD1 (5 bases). Germline V CDR1 and CDR2: SGHRS, YFSETQ. This CDR3 has 14 residues. Trimming stripped 4 bases from V and 2 bases from J, with 12 bases between. The DNA for the CDR3 is TGCGCCAGCAGCCCTGACAGTTTTCAAGAGACCCAGTACTTC. Protein sequence: CASSPDSFQETQYF.

The chain recombines TRBV7-9 with TRBJ2-1; D call uncertain. Germline CDR1 and CDR2: SEHNR and FQNEAQ (reference sequence). The CDR3 length is 14 residues. V shed 8 bases and J shed 0 bases, with 11 bases lying between them. Here the CDR3 DNA reads TGTGCCAGCGCTTTAGGAAGCTCCTACAATGAGCAGTTCTTC. The encoded protein is CASALGSSYNEQFF.

This clonotype was found many times. This rearrangement joins TRBV27 to TRBJ2-5, with a tentative D call TRBD2 (6 bases). This CDR3 contains 16 residues. Trimming removed 6 bases at V and 1 base at J, with 18 bases between. Germline V CDR1 and CDR2: MNHEY, SMNVEV (reference sequence). This CDR3 is CASSTRFSGIQETQYF. DNA of the CDR3: TGTGCCAGCAGCACCAGGTTTAGCGGAATCCAAGAGACCCAGTACTTC.

The rearrangement uses TRBV4-2 and TRBJ2-1; D perhaps matches TRBD2 (5 bases). V shed 5 bases and J shed 6 bases, with 20 bases lying between them. CDR1 and CDR2 (germline): LGHNA, YNFKEQ. CDR3 size: 16 residues. The chain's CDR3 is CASSSSLLASINEQFF. CDR3 bases: TGTGCCAGCAGCTCATCCCTACTGGCTAGCATCAATGAGCAGTTCTTC.

CDR3: CASSPGGVLDTEAFF. CDR3 sequence (DNA): TGTGCCAGCAGTCCCGGAGGGGTCCTCGACACTGAAGCTTTCTTT. The chain employs TRBV28 and TRBJ1-1; weak D call: TRBD1 (5 bases). Germline CDR1 and CDR2: MDHEN and SYDVKM. Trimming took off 5 bases at V and 3 bases at J, with 16 bases between the two ends. This CDR3 region has 15 residues.

This clonotype turned up a few times. This chain uses TRBV7-2 with TRBJ2-3; D possibly corresponds to TRBD2 (5 bases). Germline CDR1 reads SGHTA; CDR2 reads FQGNSA. Trimming cost V 5 bases and J 9 bases, with 18 bases left between them. This CDR3 comprises 14 residues. In nucleotides, the CDR3 is TGTGCCAGCAGCCCCAGTCGAGGGTTTGACACGCAGTATTTT. Translation: CASSPSRGFDTQYF. Based on the CDR3 plus reference TRBV7-2 and TRBJ2-3, the full variable domain is GAGVSQSPSNKVTEKGKDVELRCDPISGHTALYWYRQSLGQGLEFLIYFQGNSAPDKSGLPSDRFSAERTGGSVSTLTIQRTQQEDSAVYLCASSPSRGFDTQYFGPGTRLTVL.

V usage is TRBV6-2 or TRBV6-3 and J usage is TRBJ2-3, with a possible D match to TRBD2 (5 bases). Germline lookup yields CDR1 MNHEY and CDR2 SVGEGT. V shed 0 bases and J shed 10 bases, with 20 bases lying between them. This CDR3 comprises 16 residues. The chain's CDR3 is CASSYSYTEGTNAQYF. Here the CDR3 DNA reads TGTGCCAGCAGTTACTCGTATACAGAGGGTACAAATGCGCAGTATTTT.

The chain uses TRBV18 and TRBJ2-1; D is undetermined. The germline CDR1 and CDR2 sequences are KGHSH and LQKENI. CDR3 size: 14 residues. The V end was cut by 3 bases, the J end by 10 bases, with 16 bases between. DNA of the CDR3: TGTGCCAGCTCACCGCTCTCGGCCCTGGGGGAGCAGTTCTTC. Its translation is CASSPLSALGEQFF.

V gene TRBV20-1 combines with J gene TRBJ2-3; D unresolved. Germline V gene lookup returns CDR1 DFQATT and CDR2 SNEGSKA (reference sequence). V was clipped by 0 bases and J by 1 base, with 11 bases between them. The CDR3 has 15 residues. The CDR3 sequence: CSARDVGSGTDTQYF. The CDR3 DNA follows: TGCAGTGCTAGAGATGTAGGTTCTGGCACAGATACGCAGTATTTT.

This chain uses TRBV24-1 with TRBJ2-7; D remains unclear. From germline, CDR1 is KGHDR and CDR2 SFDVKD. The length of the CDR3 is 17 residues. V lost 4 bases, J lost 0 bases, and 18 bases lay in between. DNA of the CDR3: TGTGCCACCAGTGAACCTCGGGCAGCGACCAACTCCTACGAGCAGTACTTC. Its translation: CATSEPRAATNSYEQYF.

This chain uses TRBV18 with TRBJ1-1; 7 bases are a match to TRBD1. Trimming cost V 6 bases and J 4 bases; bases outside gene matches: 11. Germline CDR1 and CDR2: KGHSH and LQKENI. CDR3 length equals 15 residues. The CDR3 spells CASSLRQGSGTEAFF. CDR3 sequence (DNA): TGTGCCAGCTCTTTGCGACAGGGTTCGGGCACTGAAGCTTTCTTT.

A word on this clonotype: One end of the junction does not line up with germline, which may come from a read error. The rearrangement joins TRBV18 to TRBJ2-5; D is ambiguous. This CDR3 contains 12 residues. CDR1 KGHSH and CDR2 LQKENI come from the germline V gene. DNA for the CDR3: TGTTCCAGCTCACCACCCGAGGAGACCCAGTACTTC. Translating it yields CSSSPPEETQYF. Drawing the rest from reference TRBV18 and TRBJ2-5, the complete variable domain is NAGVMQNPRHLVRRRGQEARLRCSPMKGHSHVYWYRQLPEEGLKFMVYLQKENIIDESGMPKERFSAEFPKEGPSILRIQQVVRGDSAAYFCSSSPPEETQYFGPGTRLLVL.

The genes are TRBV6-6 and TRBJ2-1, with D tentatively TRBD1 (6 bases). CDR1 MNHNY and CDR2 SVGAGI come from the germline V gene (reference sequence). This CDR3 spans 14 amino acids. Trimming shortened V by 2 bases and J by 8 bases, and 13 bases separated the two germline ends. In DNA, the CDR3 is TGTGCCAGCAGTTACGGGCAGGGGTATTATGAGCAGTTCTTC. It codes for CASSYGQGYYEQFF.

This clonotype was recorded a few times. This rearrangement joins TRBV20-1 to TRBJ1-1; 8 nucleotides agree with TRBD1. Losses at the gene ends were 5 bases for V and 2 bases for J; bases not matched to a gene: 4. The CDR3 runs to 13 residues. The germline CDR1 and CDR2 sequences are DFQATT and SNEGSKA (reference sequence). The CDR3 is CSAYRGGNTEAFF. The CDR3 DNA follows: TGCAGTGCTTACAGGGGGGGAAACACTGAAGCTTTCTTT.

The table lists this clonotype with a count of one. The chain carries TRBV7-6 and TRBJ1-3, with TRBD1 matching over 8 bases. Trimming at V came to 2 bases and at J to 0 bases, leaving 6 bases not matched to a gene. This CDR3 region has 17 residues. From germline, CDR1 is SGHVS and CDR2 FNYEAQ. CDR3 sequence reads: CASSLRSGGNSGNTIYF. In DNA form, the CDR3 reads TGTGCCAGCAGCTTACGATCAGGGGGCAACTCTGGAAACACCATATATTTT.

To note about this clonotype: Germline is not matched at one junction end, which may reflect a read error. This sequence joins TRBV6-5 and TRBJ2-5; D gene uncertain. CDR3 length equals 15 residues. Germline-derived CDR1 and CDR2 are MNHEY and SVGAGI. CDR3 in DNA: TGCGCCAGCAGTGAGCCCGAAGTAGGGTTAGAGACCCAGTACTTC. This translates into CASSEPEVGLETQYF.

This clonotype has just a few counts. V and J are TRBV5-4 and TRBJ2-5; D is uncertain. This CDR3 spans 13 amino acids. Per germline, CDR1 SGHNT and CDR2 YYREEE (reference sequence). The V and J ends lost 4 bases and 5 bases respectively, with 12 bases between them. The CDR3 reads CASSPTTTETQYF. The CDR3 DNA sequence: TGTGCCAGCAGCCCGACCACGACTGAGACCCAGTACTTC.

This clonotype was seen a handful of times. V usage is TRBV7-9 and J usage is TRBJ2-7; TRBD2 is a possible D gene (5 bases). V was trimmed by 5 bases and J by 3 bases, leaving 8 bases between them. The germline CDR1 and CDR2 sequences are SEHNR and FQNEAQ (reference sequence). The CDR3 runs 12 residues. This chain's CDR3 is CASSVDYYEQYF. In DNA form, the CDR3 reads TGTGCCAGCAGCGTCGACTACTACGAGCAGTACTTC.

In this sample, this clonotype turned up many times. This rearrangement joins TRBV6-2 or TRBV6-3 to TRBJ2-7, with D perhaps TRBD1 (5 bases). V was shortened by 0 bases and J by 2 bases, with 5 bases between the two germline ends. CDR1 is MNHEY, CDR2 SVGEGT, per germline. The CDR3 runs to 13 residues. Here the CDR3 reads CASSYSDTYEQYF. Written as DNA, the CDR3 is TGTGCCAGCAGTTACTCGGACACCTACGAGCAGTACTTC.

Concerning this clonotype: Compared with germline, one end of the junction differs, possibly owing to a read error. The chain recombines TRBV6-2 or TRBV6-3 with TRBJ2-1; the match to TRBD2 covers 8 bases. This CDR3 is built from 16 residues. The germline V gene encodes CDR1 MNHEY and CDR2 SVGEGT. The CDR3 here is CASGPGLVIIVSEEFF. Written as DNA, the CDR3 is TGTGCCAGCGGGCCGGGACTAGTGATCATTGTGAGTGAGGAGTTCTTC.